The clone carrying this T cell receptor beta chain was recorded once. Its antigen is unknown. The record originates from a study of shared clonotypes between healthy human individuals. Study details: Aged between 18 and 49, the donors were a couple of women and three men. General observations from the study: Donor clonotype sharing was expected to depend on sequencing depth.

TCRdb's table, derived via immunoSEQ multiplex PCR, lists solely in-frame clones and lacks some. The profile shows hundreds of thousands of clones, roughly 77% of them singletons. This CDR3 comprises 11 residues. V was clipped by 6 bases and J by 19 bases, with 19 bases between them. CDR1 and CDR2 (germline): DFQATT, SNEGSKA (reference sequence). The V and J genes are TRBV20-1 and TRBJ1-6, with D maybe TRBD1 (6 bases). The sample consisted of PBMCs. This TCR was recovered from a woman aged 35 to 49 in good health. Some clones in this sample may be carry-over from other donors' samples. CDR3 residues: CSAPDGGILHF. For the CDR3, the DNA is TGCAGTGCACCCGACGGGGGCATTTTACACTTT.